This record looks at one T cell receptor (beta chain) sequence and its context. V lost 4 bases and J lost 6; bases outside the gene matches: 8. CDR3 length: 15 amino acids. CDR1 MDHEN and CDR2 SYDVKM come from the germline V gene. The data belong to a study of T cells in tuberculosis. The overall study: The T cells targeted glucose monomycolate, a mycobacterial lipid, via CD1B. Whole-study results and caveats: Some low-affinity tetramer-binding T cells may be absent from this sample.

Chain pairing is unknown; alpha and beta were sequenced separately. TCRdb keeps only in-frame clones here, not all; method: immunoSEQ multiplex PCR. The table records 85,000 to 90,000 clones, approximately 90% of them present only once. After thawing and overnight rest, PBMC were stained with GMM-loaded CD1B tetramer, viability dye and anti-CD3 for sorting. The lipid loaded on the CD1B tetramers was C32 glucose monomycolate from Rhodococcus equi. Tetramer-sorted PBMC had been CD14 monocyte-depleted before freezing. The chain combines TRBV28 with TRBJ1-1; 10 nucleotides agree with TRBD1. Sample: CD1b-GMM tetramer-negative cells sorted from PBMCs. The TCR originated in an adult woman with latent tuberculosis. The CDR3 here is CASSSGTGEGSEAFF. DNA for the CDR3: TGTGCCAGCAGTTCAGGGACAGGGGAAGGGTCTGAAGCTTTCTTT. Drawing the rest from reference TRBV28 and TRBJ1-1, the complete variable domain is DVKVTQSSRYLVKRTGEKVFLECVQDMDHENMFWYRQDPGLGLRLIYFSYDVKMKEKGDIPEGYSVSREKKERFSLILESASTNQTSMYLCASSSGTGEGSEAFFGQGTRLTVV.